The rows below give T cell receptor beta chains drawn from one sample of a study of PD-L1 blockade in urothelial cancer. Measured with immunoSEQ multiplex PCR; TCRdb has only the in-frame clones, and not every one. The repertoire consists of tens of thousands of clones, with 84% occurring once and the leading ten covering roughly 9%. This specimen was PBMCs, taken around atezolizumab (anti-PD-L1) treatment. The receptors derive from a woman between 65 and 79 years old with urothelial cancer. Both conserved end residues are part of each CDR3. The order of the fields is J gene, V gene, D gene, clone size, CDR3 protein, CDR3 DNA. The D gene is left open where the match is weak. For some rows the clone size is stated as once, few or many, or as a class when expanded; others skip it.

j_gene: TRBJ2-1; v_gene: TRBV9; d_gene: TRBD2; abundance: once; CDR3aa: CASSAGGYNEQFF; CDR3nt: TGTGCCAGCAGCGCCGGGGGGTACAATGAGCAGTTCTTC
j_gene: TRBJ2-1; v_gene: TRBV19; d_gene: NA; abundance: NA; CDR3aa: CASSIPGGPYNEQFF; CDR3nt: TGTGCCAGTAGTATTCCTGGTGGGCCCTACAATGAGCAGTTCTTC
j_gene: TRBJ1-6; v_gene: TRBV19; d_gene: NA; abundance: NA; CDR3aa: CASNQVGGNSPLHF; CDR3nt: TGTGCCAGTAACCAGGTCGGAGGTAATTCACCCCTCCACTTT
j_gene: TRBJ2-2; v_gene: TRBV19; d_gene: TRBD1; abundance: NA; CDR3aa: CASSKPQTGSDTGELFF; CDR3nt: TGTGCCAGTAGTAAACCACAGACAGGGTCAGACACCGGGGAGCTGTTTTTT
j_gene: TRBJ1-2; v_gene: TRBV5-6; d_gene: NA; abundance: NA; CDR3aa: CASSLVRSGGGYTF; CDR3nt: TGTGCCAGCAGCTTGGTGCGGTCTGGGGGCGGCTACACCTTC
j_gene: TRBJ1-3; v_gene: TRBV9; d_gene: NA; abundance: NA; CDR3aa: CASSDTGFQSSGNTIYF; CDR3nt: TGTGCCAGCAGCGACACAGGCTTTCAGAGCTCTGGAAACACCATATATTTT
j_gene: TRBJ2-1; v_gene: TRBV11-2; d_gene: NA; abundance: few; CDR3aa: CASSSGLNEQFF; CDR3nt: TGTGCCAGCAGCTCCGGACTCAATGAGCAGTTCTTC
j_gene: TRBJ1-2; v_gene: TRBV5-6; d_gene: NA; abundance: NA; CDR3aa: CASSLYPGVYGYTF; CDR3nt: TGTGCCAGCAGCTTGTATCCAGGGGTCTATGGCTACACCTTC
j_gene: TRBJ1-2; v_gene: TRBV18; d_gene: TRBD1; abundance: NA; CDR3aa: CASSGDRGGGYTF; CDR3nt: TGTGCCAGCTCAGGCGACAGGGGTGGAGGCTACACCTTC
j_gene: TRBJ1-1; v_gene: TRBV2; d_gene: TRBD1; abundance: once; CDR3aa: CASTRDRGYTEAFF; CDR3nt: TGTGCCAGCACCAGGGACAGGGGTTACACTGAAGCTTTCTTT
j_gene: TRBJ1-2; v_gene: TRBV27; d_gene: NA; abundance: NA; CDR3aa: CASSPGLGGIYTF; CDR3nt: TGTGCCAGCAGTCCCGGGCTCGGAGGGATCTACACCTTC
j_gene: TRBJ1-2; v_gene: TRBV5-1; d_gene: NA; abundance: NA; CDR3aa: CASSFSNPYGYTF; CDR3nt: TGCGCCAGCAGCTTTAGCAACCCCTATGGCTACACCTTC
j_gene: TRBJ2-7; v_gene: TRBV4-1; d_gene: NA; abundance: NA; CDR3aa: CASSQQIQGSYEQYF; CDR3nt: TGCGCCAGCAGCCAGCAGATACAGGGTTCCTACGAGCAGTACTTC
j_gene: TRBJ2-1; v_gene: TRBV5-6; d_gene: TRBD1; abundance: NA; CDR3aa: CASSLEAGQGNNEQFF; CDR3nt: TGTGCCAGCAGCTTGGAAGCGGGACAGGGGAACAATGAGCAGTTCTTC
j_gene: TRBJ2-2; v_gene: TRBV10-3; d_gene: NA; abundance: NA; CDR3aa: CAISEGRGKTTGELFF; CDR3nt: TGTGCCATCAGTGAGGGACGCGGGAAAACCACCGGGGAGCTGTTTTTT
j_gene: TRBJ2-2; v_gene: TRBV7-9; d_gene: NA; abundance: NA; CDR3aa: CASSLAQDYTGELFF; CDR3nt: TGTGCCAGCAGCTTAGCCCAGGACTATACAGGGGAGCTGTTTTTT
j_gene: TRBJ2-5; v_gene: TRBV11-2; d_gene: NA; abundance: NA; CDR3aa: CASSALVKGGETQYF; CDR3nt: TGTGCCAGCAGCGCACTAGTCAAAGGGGGAGAGACCCAGTACTTC
j_gene: TRBJ1-1; v_gene: TRBV27; d_gene: NA; abundance: NA; CDR3aa: CASSSWSGNTEAFF; CDR3nt: TGTGCCAGCAGTTCGTGGTCGGGGAACACTGAAGCTTTCTTT
j_gene: TRBJ1-2; v_gene: TRBV29-1; d_gene: TRBD1; abundance: NA; CDR3aa: CSVGGQGRDNYGYTF; CDR3nt: TGCAGCGTTGGGGGACAGGGGCGAGATAACTATGGCTACACCTTC
j_gene: TRBJ2-3; v_gene: TRBV5-1; d_gene: NA; abundance: NA; CDR3aa: CASSPDTRDTQYF; CDR3nt: TGCGCCAGCAGCCCCGACACCCGAGATACGCAGTATTTT
j_gene: TRBJ2-7; v_gene: TRBV28; d_gene: NA; abundance: NA; CDR3aa: CASSLSTFEQYF; CDR3nt: TGTGCCAGCAGTTTATCTACTTTCGAGCAGTACTTC
j_gene: TRBJ1-3; v_gene: TRBV5-6; d_gene: NA; abundance: NA; CDR3aa: CASSFAGINSGNTIYF; CDR3nt: TGTGCCAGCAGCTTCGCAGGGATTAACTCTGGAAACACCATATATTTT
j_gene: TRBJ2-7; v_gene: TRBV19; d_gene: TRBD1; abundance: NA; CDR3aa: CASSMTGEREQYF; CDR3nt: TGTGCCAGTAGTATGACAGGGGAGCGGGAGCAGTACTTC
j_gene: TRBJ2-2; v_gene: TRBV18; d_gene: TRBD2; abundance: NA; CDR3aa: CASSPFGGGGVTGELFF; CDR3nt: TGTGCCAGCTCACCCTTCGGCGGCGGGGGAGTCACCGGGGAGCTGTTTTTT
j_gene: TRBJ1-1; v_gene: TRBV10-3; d_gene: TRBD1; abundance: NA; CDR3aa: CAISYRQGGTEAFF; CDR3nt: TGTGCCATCAGTTATAGACAGGGTGGGACTGAAGCTTTCTTT